This TCR beta chain was documented in a study of blood T cell repertoires in COVID-19. Study in general: Specimens from acute and convalescent COVID-19 originated in the United States, Italy and Spain.

Enrolled during active infection, Seattle patients were then followed longitudinally. In the authors' methods: Reference gene primer amplification in the assay estimated nucleated cell counts. Measured with immunoSEQ multiplex PCR; TCRdb has only the in-frame clones, and not every one. V and J calls and clone size are those listed in that table; D and trimming were worked out from the DNA. The sample lists 100,000 to 150,000 clones, around nine tenths occurring once. The CDR3 is 19 residues long. The sequence derives from a woman between 70 and 85 years old with COVID-19, enrolled during active disease. The sample was peripheral blood. The genes are TRBV1 and TRBJ1-5; the D call TRBD1 from the table was never checked on the DNA. TRBV1 is a listed pseudogene. CDR3 coding DNA: TGCACCAGCAGCCAAGAAAGAACTCTGGGACAGGGGAGCAATCAGCCCCAGCATTTT. Its translation is CTSSQERTLGQGSNQPQHF.